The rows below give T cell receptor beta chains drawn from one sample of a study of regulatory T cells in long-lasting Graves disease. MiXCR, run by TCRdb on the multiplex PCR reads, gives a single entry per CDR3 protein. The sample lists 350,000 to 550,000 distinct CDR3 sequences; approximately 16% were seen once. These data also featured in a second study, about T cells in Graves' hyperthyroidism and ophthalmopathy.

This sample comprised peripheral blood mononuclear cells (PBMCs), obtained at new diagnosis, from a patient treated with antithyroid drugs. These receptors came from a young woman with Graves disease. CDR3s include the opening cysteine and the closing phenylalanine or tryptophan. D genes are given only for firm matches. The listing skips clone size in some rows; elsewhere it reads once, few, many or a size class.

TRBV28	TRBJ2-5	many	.	TGTGCCAGCAGTTCCGCTGGGACTTTGGAGACCCAGTACTTC	CASSSAGTLETQYF
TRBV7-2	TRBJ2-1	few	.	TGTGCCAGCAGCACCAGGACTAATCTTAGGCACAATGAGCAGTTCTTC	CASSTRTNLRHNEQFF
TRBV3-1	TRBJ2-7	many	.	TGTGCCAGCAGCATCTCGACTACTATCTACGAGCAGTACTTC	CASSISTTIYEQYF
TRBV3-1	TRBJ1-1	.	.	TGTGCCAGCAGCCAAGCTATCGGGGGTAAGACGACTGAAGCTTTCTTT	CASSQAIGGKTTEAFF
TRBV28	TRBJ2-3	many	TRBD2	TGTGCCAGCAGTTCGCAGCGGGAGGTGAGCGGTACGCAGTATTTT	CASSSQREVSGTQYF
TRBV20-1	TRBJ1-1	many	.	TGCAGTGCGGCAGCGACCTTGTCCACTGAAGCTTTCTTT	CSAAATLSTEAFF
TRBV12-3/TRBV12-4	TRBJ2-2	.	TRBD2	TGTGCCAGCACCTCCGGGACTAGCGGGAGTGGGTTTGTTGGAGGGGAGCTGTTTTTT	CASTSGTSGSGFVGGELFF
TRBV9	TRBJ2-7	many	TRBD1	TGTGCCAGCAGCGTAGGGACAGGAAGGGACGAGCAGTACTTC	CASSVGTGRDEQYF
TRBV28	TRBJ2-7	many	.	TGTGCCAGCAGTTCTTACAGGGCCCAGGCCGAGCAGTACTTC	CASSSYRAQAEQYF
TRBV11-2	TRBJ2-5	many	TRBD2	TGTGCCAGCAGCTTAGATCCCAGCGGGAGGCAAGAGACCCAGTACTTC	CASSLDPSGRQETQYF
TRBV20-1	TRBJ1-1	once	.	TGCAGTGCTAGCGCCCCGGGGGTTGGTTCTCGGGCTTTCTTT	CSASAPGVGSRAFF
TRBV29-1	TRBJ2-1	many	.	TGCAGCGTTGAGGTGGGGAGAAATGAGCAGTTCTTC	CSVEVGRNEQFF
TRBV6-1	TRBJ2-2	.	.	TGTGCCAGCAGTACTACCCTGTACCGGGACTTACACACCGGGGAGCTGTTTTTT	CASSTTLYRDLHTGELFF
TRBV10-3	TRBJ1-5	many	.	TGTGCCGTCCGTACAGGGAACAATCAGCCCCAGCATTTT	CAVRTGNNQPQHF
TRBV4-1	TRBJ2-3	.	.	TGCGCCAGCAGCCAAGATATGGGCGCCACAGATACGCAGTATTTT	CASSQDMGATDTQYF
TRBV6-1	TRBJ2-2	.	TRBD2	TGTGCCAGCAGTCCCGGACTAGCGTTCGTTGGCACCGGGGAGCTGTTTTTT	CASSPGLAFVGTGELFF
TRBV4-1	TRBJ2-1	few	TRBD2	TGCGCCAGCAGCAACCCGGGACTAGCGGGTTACAATGAGCAGTTCTTC	CASSNPGLAGYNEQFF
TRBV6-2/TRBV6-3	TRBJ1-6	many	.	TGTGCCAGCAGTTACAACGGCGAGAATTCACCCCTCCACTTT	CASSYNGENSPLHF
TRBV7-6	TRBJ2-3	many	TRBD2	TGTGCCAGCAGCTTAGGCAGCGGGAGGGCCACAGATACGCAGTATTTT	CASSLGSGRATDTQYF
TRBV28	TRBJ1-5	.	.	TGTGCCAGCAGTTCCCCGCCCCAGCATTTT	CASSSPPQHF